Shown below are 4 T cell receptor beta chains from a single sample sequenced in a study of control samples from healthy donors and cancer patients. Sequenced by immunoSEQ multiplex PCR; TCRdb stores in-frame clones only, minus some. The sample has approximately 160,000 clones, 90% to 95% seen once. Sequencing was carried out using blood. These receptors originate from a woman aged 18-29 years in good health.

The rearrangement joins TRBV28 to TRBJ2-3, with TRBD2 matching 12 bases. Per the germline V gene, CDR1 is MDHEN and CDR2 is SYDVKM. The CDR3 consists of 17 residues. With V trimmed by 7 bases and J by 0 bases, 8 bases remained unmatched. This chain's CDR3 is CASIPLGTSGSTDTQYF. CDR3 nucleotides: TGTGCCAGCATCCCCCTAGGGACTAGCGGGAGCACAGATACGCAGTATTTT.

The chain recombines TRBV6-5 with TRBJ1-2; the D is unclear. Germline CDR1 reads MNHEY; CDR2 reads SVGAGI. V lost 8 bases to trimming and J lost 0 bases, with 10 bases between them. The CDR3 has 13 amino acids. CDR3 DNA: TGTGCCAGCCAAAGACTGGCTAACTATGGCTACACCTTC. This gives the protein CASQRLANYGYTF.

The chain has TRBV9 and TRBJ2-1, with a weak D call TRBD1 (5 bases). The CDR3 runs to 15 residues. The V end was cut by 3 bases, the J end by 2 bases, with 12 bases between. Germline V gives CDR1 SGDLS, CDR2 YYNGEE. CDR3 sequence: CASSETVRPYNEQFF. DNA for the CDR3: TGTGCCAGCAGCGAGACAGTTCGCCCCTACAATGAGCAGTTCTTC. The variable domain in full, completed from reference TRBV9 and TRBJ2-1, reads DSGVTQTPKHLITATGQRVTLRCSPRSGDLSVYWYQQSLDQGLQFLIQYYNGEERAKGNILERFSAQQFPDLHSELNLSSLELGDSALYFCASSETVRPYNEQFFGPGTRLTVL.

This clone was detected only a few times. The chain couples TRBV4-1 to TRBJ2-7; D is perhaps TRBD2 (5 bases). This CDR3 is 16 amino acids long. CDR1 MGHRA and CDR2 YSYEKL come from the germline V gene. V gave up 0 bases and J gave up 1 base, with 13 bases separating them. This CDR3 reads CASSQDPGSGSYEQYF. The CDR3 DNA follows: TGCGCCAGCAGCCAAGATCCCGGGTCGGGGTCCTACGAGCAGTACTTC.